The clone carrying this TCR beta chain appeared many times. Its antigen is still unknown. The source of the sample is a study of early T cells in non-severe SARS-CoV-2 infection. The study, taken as a whole, reports: Sequences matched to VDJdb favored anti-spike CD8 responses, while private and CD4 specificities were missed.

V gave up 3 bases and J gave up 4 bases; unmatched junction bases: 9. The V gene's germline CDR1 is SGHRS and CDR2 YFSETQ. The CDR3 has 15 amino acids. Unique molecular identifiers (one per individual cDNA molecule) were attached. MiXCR, run by TCRdb on the 5' RACE reads, gives a single entry per CDR3 protein. Counted here are 57,000 or so distinct CDR3 sequences, 5.6% occurring once; the ten biggest clones make up about 6.8%. This chain uses TRBV5-1 with TRBJ1-1, with 7 bases fitting TRBD1. Input material: whole blood. This clonotype was sampled from an adult who was a healthcare worker with PCR-confirmed SARS-CoV-2 infection or an uninfected control (not recorded which). The CDR3 bases are TGCGCCAGCAGCTCCGAGACAGGGCGGGGCACTGAAGCTTTCTTT. It yields the protein CASSSETGRGTEAFF.